Listed below are T cell receptor beta chains from one sample, sequenced in a study of Ad26.COV2.S vaccination and SARS-CoV-2 variants. The repertoire was sequenced with immunoSEQ multiplex PCR; TCRdb's copy has only in-frame clones and lacks some. The sample contains about 350,000 clones, 90% to 95% of which appear only once. The starting material was peripheral blood, obtained after recovery from COVID-19. These receptors were taken from a human donor who had recovered from COVID-19. Each CDR3 is given with its conserved first and last residue.

>TRBV27|TRBJ1-6
CASSSQRAYNSPLHF
>TRBV5-6|TRBJ1-1
CASSRRTGPGDTEAFF
>TRBV5-1|TRBJ1-2
CASRYAGGANYGYTF
>TRBV5-1|TRBJ1-2
CASSLGQGAGGYTF
>TRBV19|TRBJ1-2
CASSRLAAEAYGYTF
>TRBV27|TRBJ1-2
CASSLTGPYYGYTF
>TRBV7-3|TRBJ2-5
CASSGSTGAQYF
>TRBV4-3|TRBJ2-1
CASSHDPTGSSYNEQFF
>TRBV4-1|TRBJ1-4
CASSQVDGANEKLFF
>TRBV11-2|TRBJ2-1
CASSYADRHEQFF
>TRBV27|TRBJ2-1
CASNPGPGLGFNEQFF
>TRBV27|TRBJ2-1
CASSLLRDRVFNEQFF
>TRBV7-8|TRBJ1-1
CASSSDRGLSTEAFF
>TRBV4-1|TRBJ1-1
CASSLVEANTEAFF
>TRBV20-1|TRBJ2-7
CSAVGGWEQYF
>TRBV7-9|TRBJ2-6
CASRPEGSGANVLTF
>TRBV13|TRBJ1-3
CASSLGGSIGNTIYF
>TRBV30|TRBJ2-7
CAWSVRAPRYF
>TRBV7-9|TRBJ1-1
CASSLERSRDRGLSEAFF
>TRBV7-8|TRBJ1-2
CASSFPERPGQSNYGYTF
>TRBV6-5|TRBJ2-2
CASLPGLLNTGELFF
>TRBV7-2|TRBJ2-7
CASSLGSGTNEKQYF
>TRBV7-6|TRBJ1-4
CASSWGPPATNEKLFF
>TRBV27|TRBJ2-2
CASTRQGKTGELFF
>TRBV3-1/TRBV3-2|TRBJ2-7
CASSQDLETETSYEQYF
>TRBV7-9|TRBJ2-5
CASRPSGGFQETQYF
>TRBV18|TRBJ1-1
CASSPQWQGAEAFF
>TRBV6-5|TRBJ1-1
CASKGQKNTEAFF
>TRBV19|TRBJ1-1
CASSIATGATTEAFF
>TRBV7-2|TRBJ1-4
CASSAALGKLFF
>TRBV5-1|TRBJ1-1
CASSRIISGNTEAFF
>TRBV4-3|TRBJ2-7
CASSQDFRGQNYYEQYF
>TRBV4-1|TRBJ1-6
CASSHIRIRADRNSPLHF
>TRBV3-1/TRBV3-2|TRBJ2-2
CASSQLAGGNTGELFF
>TRBV9|TRBJ2-3
CASSVRGITDTQYF
>TRBV19|TRBJ2-1
CASSIAQGAAGEQFF
>TRBV29-1|TRBJ2-1
CSVEKVRDNEQFF
>TRBV5-8|TRBJ1-1
CASSLEGGRGTEAFF
>TRBV15|TRBJ2-1
CATSTITNNEQFF
>TRBV5-4|TRBJ2-1
CASTVPGADYNEQFF
>TRBV5-4|TRBJ1-1
CASSLAIYPGDTEAFF
>TRBV6-1|TRBJ1-4
CASSEVVGGLLQTDEKLFF
>TRBV11-2|TRBJ2-7
CASSSLQGSSYEQYF
>TRBV2|TRBJ1-3
CASSDAGSGNTIYF
>TRBV19|TRBJ1-2
CASSIAGEHGYTF
>TRBV5-6|TRBJ1-2
CASSLEGGGFIRGYTF
>TRBV10-2|TRBJ2-3
CASRETDTQYF
>TRBV5-4|TRBJ1-2
CASARGAQSYGYTF
>TRBV5-1|TRBJ1-1
CASSLAFQGGTEAFF
>TRBV10-3|TRBJ1-6
CAIGDRDDSPLHF
>TRBV27|TRBJ2-4
CASSPYPAGKNIQYF
>TRBV10-3|TRBJ1-1
CAISEGTGSTEAFF
>TRBV27|TRBJ1-1
CASSLSANTEAFF
>TRBV9|TRBJ2-7
CASSLSSSESYEQYF
>TRBV2|TRBJ1-1
CVSSRKTANTEAFF
>TRBV5-8|TRBJ2-3
CASSSGASGSTDTQYF
>TRBV12-3/TRBV12-4|TRBJ2-3
CASSPTSANTQYF